These 27 T cell receptor beta chains were all obtained from the same sample, sequenced in a study of blood T cell repertoires in COVID-19. Profiled with immunoSEQ multiplex PCR; TCRdb holds only in-frame clones, not every one. In the table there are 70,000 or so clones, around 90% of which are singletons. The material sequenced was peripheral blood. These receptor sequences come from a human donor in a cohort sampled during active COVID-19.

The V call is TRBV5-1, the J call TRBJ2-5, with a tentative D call TRBD2 (5 bases). CDR1 SGHRS and CDR2 YFSETQ come from the germline V gene. Deletions cut 2 bases from V and 7 bases from J, with 15 bases between. There are 14 residues in the CDR3. The CDR3 DNA reads TGCGCCAGCAGCTTAGCAGCGGCAGAAGGGACCCAGTACTTC. It is translated as CASSLAAAEGTQYF.

The rearrangement links TRBV19 to TRBJ1-3; the match to TRBD1 covers 9 bases. Per germline, CDR1 LNHDA and CDR2 SQIVND (reference sequence). J lost 2 bases, V lost 5 bases, and 4 bases had no gene match. This CDR3 spans 15 amino acids. CDR3: CASSERTGAGNTIYF. The CDR3, as DNA: TGTGCCAGTAGTGAACGGACAGGGGCTGGAAACACCATATATTTT.

The chain carries TRBV7-3 and TRBJ1-1, with TRBD1 identical over 11 bases. V lost 0 bases and J lost 9; bases outside the gene matches: 6. This CDR3 contains 15 residues. Germline V gives CDR1 SGHTA, CDR2 FQGTGA. CDR3 protein: CASSLTGTGGFKAFF. The CDR3 DNA reads as TGTGCCAGCAGCTTAACCGGGACAGGGGGGTTCAAAGCTTTCTTT.

This chain joins TRBV11-2 and TRBJ2-5, with TRBD2 matching over 12 bases. Germline lookup yields CDR1 SGHAT and CDR2 FQNNGV. The CDR3 sequence is 15 residues long. The V and J ends lost 4 bases and 4 bases, in that order; junction bases with no gene match: 4. The CDR3 protein is CASSSSSGGGETQYF. The CDR3 bases are TGTGCCAGCAGCTCCTCTAGCGGGGGGGGAGAGACCCAGTACTTC.

The chain uses TRBV28 and TRBJ1-1; D uncertain. CDR1 and CDR2 from the germline V gene are MDHEN and SYDVKM. Trimming shortened V by 9 bases and J by 1 base, and 15 bases separated the two germline ends. CDR3 length: 14 residues. CDR3 region: CASRRFQANTEAFF. DNA for the CDR3: TGTGCCAGTCGCCGATTCCAGGCGAACACTGAAGCTTTCTTT.

The V gene is TRBV7-9, the J gene TRBJ1-2; D is unresolved. Germline V gene sequence: CDR1 SEHNR, CDR2 FQNEAQ (reference sequence). The ends were cut back, 3 bases at V and 11 bases at J, with 4 bases in the middle. This CDR3 is 9 amino acids long. This CDR3 reads CASSFPYTF. The CDR3 DNA sequence: TGTGCCAGCAGCTTTCCGTACACCTTC.

Remarks on this clone: The sample holds other DNA sequences that translate to the same CDR3. V gene TRBV19 combines with J gene TRBJ2-7, with 13 bases identical to TRBD2. The CDR3 totals 15 residues. Germline V gene data show CDR1 as LNHDA and CDR2 as SQIVND (reference sequence). J lost 3 bases, V lost 3 bases, and 2 bases had no gene match. CDR3 DNA sequence: TGTGCCAGTAGTATGAGACTAGCGGGAGGCTACGAGCAGTACGTC. It encodes CASSMRLAGGYEQYV.

V usage is TRBV5-6 and J usage is TRBJ1-5; D is uncertain. Germline lookup yields CDR1 SGHDT and CDR2 YYEEEE. The CDR3 runs 14 residues. The V end lost 1 base, the J end lost 6 bases, and 11 bases lay between the germline ends. This chain's CDR3 is CASSLSSWPQPQHF. The CDR3 coding sequence is TGTGCCAGCAGCTTGAGTTCTTGGCCTCAGCCCCAGCATTTT.

This chain links TRBV19 with TRBJ2-7, with 9 nucleotides matching TRBD1. The CDR3 totals 15 residues. V was clipped by 5 bases and J by 2 bases; unmatched bases: 7. The germline V gene encodes CDR1 LNHDA and CDR2 SQIVND (reference sequence). CDR3 in DNA: TGTGCCAGTAGTCCCAGGGACAGGGAAACCTACGAGCAGTACTTC. Its translation is CASSPRDRETYEQYF.

The rearrangement joins TRBV19 to TRBJ2-3, with no clear D. Trimming shortened V by 8 bases and J by 0 bases, and 9 bases separated the two germline ends. This CDR3 comprises 13 residues. Germline V gene lookup returns CDR1 LNHDA and CDR2 SQIVND (reference sequence). The CDR3 DNA reads as TGTGCCAGTGGCACCGGGAGCACAGATACGCAGTATTTT. It codes for CASGTGSTDTQYF.

The chain joins TRBV5-4 to TRBJ2-5, with TRBD2 identical over 7 bases. This CDR3 spans 16 amino acids. Germline lookup yields CDR1 SGHNT and CDR2 YYREEE (reference sequence). Trimming took 3 bases from V and 4 from J; bases not matched to a gene: 12. In nucleotides, the CDR3 is TGTGCCAGCAGCTCCGGACTAGTGTCACTGACAGAGACCCAGTACTTC. It specifies CASSSGLVSLTETQYF.

The chain has TRBV11-2 and TRBJ2-2; 7 positions agree with TRBD1. Trimming cost V 6 bases and J 7 bases; bases outside gene matches: 11. The length of the CDR3 is 15 residues. Per the germline V gene, CDR1 is SGHAT and CDR2 is FQNNGV. This chain's CDR3 is CASRTTGTAGGELFF. The CDR3 DNA follows: TGTGCCAGCAGGACGACGGGGACAGCTGGCGGGGAGCTGTTTTTT.

The chain links TRBV2 to TRBJ2-3; 8 nucleotides match TRBD2. V was clipped by 4 bases and J by 3 bases; unmatched bases: 6. Germline V gene data show CDR1 as SNHLY and CDR2 as FYNNEI. The CDR3 length is 15 residues. DNA of the CDR3: TGTGCCAGCAGTGGTCGGGAGGGCCGGACAGATACGCAGTATTTT. It yields the protein CASSGREGRTDTQYF.

The chain joins TRBV2 to TRBJ1-2; TRBD1 aligns across 8 bases. The CDR3 runs to 13 residues. Germline V gene lookup returns CDR1 SNHLY and CDR2 FYNNEI. The trim removed 8 bases at V and 8 bases at J, leaving 10 bases unmatched. CDR3 amino acids: CASEGQVGWGYTF. The CDR3 DNA sequence: TGTGCCAGCGAGGGACAGGTGGGGTGGGGCTACACCTTC.

The V gene is TRBV4-2, the J gene TRBJ2-3, with 12 positions matching TRBD2. Losses at the gene ends were 3 bases for V and 3 bases for J; bases not matched to a gene: 10. CDR3 length: 18 residues. CDR1 and CDR2 (germline): LGHNA, YNFKEQ. The CDR3 nucleotides are TGTGCCAGCAGCCAGGACTTCACTAGCGGGAGGAAGACAGATACGCAGTATTTT. Translating gives CASSQDFTSGRKTDTQYF.

The chain is built from TRBV28 and TRBJ2-7; TRBD1 matches 7 bases. With 6 bases clipped from V and 3 bases from J, the junction kept 11 bases outside the gene matches. The CDR3 totals 15 residues. CDR1 and CDR2 from the germline V gene are MDHEN and SYDVKM. CDR3 sequence: CASSLPGTEFYEQYF. Here the CDR3 DNA reads TGTGCCAGCAGCCTCCCCGGGACAGAGTTCTACGAGCAGTACTTC.

This clone has a single count. V is TRBV24-1 and J is TRBJ1-2, with a weak D call TRBD1 (6 bases). The V gene's germline CDR1 is KGHDR and CDR2 SFDVKD. The CDR3 loop spans 13 amino acids. Trimming took off 6 bases at V and 2 bases at J, with 9 bases between the two ends. Here the CDR3 reads CATSRQGNYGYTF. The DNA of the CDR3 is TGTGCCACCAGTAGGCAGGGGAACTATGGCTACACCTTC.

J is TRBJ2-1 and V is TRBV7-9, with a possible D match to TRBD2 (5 bases). The germline V gene encodes CDR1 SEHNR and CDR2 FQNEAQ (reference sequence). V was trimmed by 1 base and J by 8 bases, leaving 12 bases between them. CDR3 length: 14 amino acids. CDR3 DNA sequence: TGTGCCAGCAGCTTAGGGACGGGGAGAGATGAGCAGTTCTTC. It codes for CASSLGTGRDEQFF. Complete variable domain (other parts from reference TRBV7-9 and TRBJ2-1): DTGVSQNPRHKITKRGQNVTFRCDPISEHNRLYWYRQTLGQGPEFLTYFQNEAQLEKSRLLSDRFSAERPKGSFSTLEIQRTEQGDSAMYLCASSLGTGRDEQFFGPGTRLTVL.

CDR3 in amino acids: CASTLTGAGDYEQYF. In nucleotides, the CDR3 is TGTGCCAGCACCCTAACGGGAGCGGGAGACTACGAGCAGTACTTC. The genes are TRBV6-5 and TRBJ2-7; the match to TRBD2 covers 8 bases. The CDR3 runs to 15 residues. The J segment lost 3 bases and the V segment lost 7 bases, leaving 11 bases of the junction unmatched. From germline, CDR1 is MNHEY and CDR2 SVGAGI.

The J gene is TRBJ1-5, the V gene TRBV20-1; D might be TRBD1 (5 bases). V lost 3 bases and J lost 6, with 15 bases in between. Germline lookup yields CDR1 DFQATT and CDR2 SNEGSKA (reference sequence). The CDR3 runs 14 residues. As DNA, the CDR3 is TGCAGTGCTAGTCCCCTCCCCGGGGGTCAGCCCCAGCATTTT. Protein product: CSASPLPGGQPQHF.

The rearrangement links TRBV3-1 (or the pseudogene TRBV3-2) to TRBJ2-7; D might be TRBD2 (6 bases). This CDR3 is built from 12 residues. Germline CDR1 LGHDT, CDR2 YNNKEL (reference sequence). V lost 1 base and J 6 bases, leaving 7 bases between the germline ends. This chain's CDR3 is CASSQGGVEQYF. DNA for the CDR3: TGTGCCAGCAGCCAAGGGGGGGTCGAGCAGTACTTC.

The V gene is TRBV4-1, the J gene TRBJ2-2; TRBD2 matches 7 bases. The germline V gene encodes CDR1 MGHRA and CDR2 YSYEKL. This CDR3 region has 11 residues. V gave up 4 bases and J gave up 11 bases; unmatched junction bases: 1. This CDR3 reads CASSPGGELFF. The CDR3 bases are TGCGCCAGCAGCCCGGGGGGTGAGCTGTTTTTT.

The chain uses TRBV5-6 and TRBJ2-5; possible D gene TRBD1, 6 bases. Trimming cost V 0 bases and J 4 bases, with 13 bases left between them. The germline V gene encodes CDR1 SGHDT and CDR2 YYEEEE. The CDR3 loop spans 15 amino acids. The CDR3 coding sequence is TGTGCCAGCAGCTTGGGATGGCAGGGGATAGAGACCCAGTACTTC. Translation: CASSLGWQGIETQYF. Complete variable domain (other parts from reference TRBV5-6 and TRBJ2-5): DAGVTQSPTHLIKTRGQQVTLRCSPKSGHDTVSWYQQALGQGPQFIFQYYEEEERQRGNFPDRFSGHQFPNYSSELNVNALLLGDSALYLCASSLGWQGIETQYFGPGTRLLVL.

The genes are TRBV2 and TRBJ2-7; 10 bases match TRBD1. Losses at the gene ends were 5 bases for V and 7 bases for J; bases not matched to a gene: 8. The CDR3 is 14 residues long. CDR1 is SNHLY and CDR2 is FYNNEI in the germline V gene. CDR3 loop: CASSTRQGAGEQYV. The CDR3 coding sequence is TGTGCCAGCAGTACTCGACAGGGGGCTGGGGAGCAGTACGTC.

This clone was detected once. The V call is TRBV10-3, the J call TRBJ2-3; 14 bases map to TRBD2. CDR1 and CDR2 (germline): ENHRY, SYGVKD. Trimming removed 6 bases from V and 6 bases from J; junction bases left unmatched: 5. The CDR3 contains 15 residues. The CDR3 nucleotides read TGTGCCATCAGGGGGACTAGCGGGAGATCGGATACGCAGTATTTT. It yields the protein CAIRGTSGRSDTQYF.

This sequence joins TRBV28 and TRBJ2-3; 8 bases agree with TRBD2. V trimming: 3 bases; J trimming: 5 bases; junction bases outside the gene matches: 7. The CDR3 is made up of 15 amino acids. Germline values: CDR1 MDHEN, CDR2 SYDVKM. The CDR3 protein is CASSFSGGHIDTQYF. The CDR3 DNA reads TGTGCCAGCAGTTTCAGCGGGGGTCATATAGATACGCAGTATTTT.

This clone was observed a few times. The chain is built from TRBV7-9 and TRBJ2-5, with TRBD2 matching 7 bases. Germline-derived CDR1 and CDR2 are SEHNR and FQNEAQ (reference sequence). V trimming: 1 base; J trimming: 5 bases; junction bases outside the gene matches: 7. The length of the CDR3 is 15 residues. The CDR3 coding sequence is TGTGCCAGCAGCTTAGTGACTAGCCTTATGGAGACCCAGTACTTC. Its protein is CASSLVTSLMETQYF. Variable domain in full (rest from reference TRBV7-9 and TRBJ2-5): DTGVSQNPRHKITKRGQNVTFRCDPISEHNRLYWYRQTLGQGPEFLTYFQNEAQLEKSRLLSDRFSAERPKGSFSTLEIQRTEQGDSAMYLCASSLVTSLMETQYFGPGTRLLVL.